This T cell receptor (beta chain) was recovered during a study of blood T cell repertoires in COVID-19. The wider study: T cells, B-cell-depleted T cells, or PBMCs provided the cDNA or gDNA that served as material.

Using immunoSEQ multiplex PCR, the repertoire was profiled, and TCRdb retains in-frame clones only, with some absent. The sample consists of about 150,000 clones, 83% of them appearing once. Sequencing was carried out using peripheral blood. The source of this sequence is a woman aged 60-75 years with COVID-19, enrolled during active disease.

CDR3: CASSPSNEQFF. CDR3 nucleotide sequence: TGTGCCAGCAGCCCCTCGAATGAGCAGTTCTTC. J is TRBJ2-1 and V is TRBV11-2; D is unresolved. V was shortened by 5 bases and J by 7 bases, with 6 bases between the two germline ends. The germline CDR1 and CDR2 sequences are SGHAT and FQNNGV. This CDR3 contains 11 residues. Based on the CDR3 plus reference TRBV11-2 and TRBJ2-1, the full variable domain is EAGVAQSPRYKIIEKRQSVAFWCNPISGHATLYWYQQILGQGPKLLIQFQNNGVVDDSQLPKDRFSAERLKGVDSTLKIQPAKLEDSAVYLCASSPSNEQFFGPGTRLTVL.